This T cell receptor beta chain originates from a study of T cell repertoires in cytomegalovirus infection (dated by TCRdb to the late 2010s). About the full investigation: Donor HLA type was relevant to the analysis, as public TCR beta signatures indicated carriage of CMV infection together with the matching HLA type.

This clonotype has just a few counts. Its antigen target is currently unknown. No clone much larger than this one lies a single base away; base qualities are absent. V and J are truncated by 0 bases and 4 bases respectively, leaving an intervening sequence of 19 bases. The CDR3 sequence holds 17 residues, the cysteine and phenylalanine included. Here the CDR3 DNA is all that survives: 51 bases in frame from base 1. CDR1 and CDR2 are read off the germline V gene (reference sequence) as SGHNT and YYREEE. Sequencing was performed on an Illumina HiSeq 1500. The public reads were run again by TCRdb, first through fastp at Q25 and then through MiXCR, and only productive beta chains were kept. When rows share a CDR3 protein, they turn into one entry using the most common DNA and genes. In this sample the table shows over 200,000 distinct CDR3 sequences, roughly an eighth of which occur a single time. In total, the top ten clones hold 8.5% to 9% of the sample.

Points the paper makes about the study in general: The ex vivo response was dominated by HLA-C-restricted CMV-specific TCR beta clonotypes, which also provided the single most frequent clonotype in two of eight donors. In both this cohort and an independent roughly 400-donor cohort, the cumulative frequency of public TCR beta family members distinguished carriers of CMV infection plus the relevant HLA type.

The rearranged segments are TRBV5-4 and TRBJ1-2; the D gene cannot be named for sure. Input material: PBMCs. This sequence originates from a human donor in good health (CMV status not recorded). Some clones in this sample may be carry-over from other donors' samples. The CDR3 region reads CASSLGGRAASFYGYTF. In nucleotides, the sequence is TGTGCCAGCAGCTTGGGCGGCCGGGCCGCATCCTTCTATGGCTACACCTTC.